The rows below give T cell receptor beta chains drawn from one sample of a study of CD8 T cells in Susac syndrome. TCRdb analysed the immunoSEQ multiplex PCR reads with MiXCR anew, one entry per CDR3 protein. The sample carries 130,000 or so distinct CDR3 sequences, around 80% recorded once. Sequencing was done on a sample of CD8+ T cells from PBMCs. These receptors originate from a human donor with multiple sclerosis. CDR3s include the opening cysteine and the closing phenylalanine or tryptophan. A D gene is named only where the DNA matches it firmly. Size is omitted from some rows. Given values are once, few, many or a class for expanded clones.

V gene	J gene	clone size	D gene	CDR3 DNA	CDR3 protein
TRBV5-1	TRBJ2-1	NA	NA	TGCGCCAGCAGCTTGTACAGGGAAAGCTCCTACAATGAGCAGTTCTTC	CASSLYRESSYNEQFF
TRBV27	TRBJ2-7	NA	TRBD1	TGTGCCAGCAGTCCTACGGACAGGGGGATCGTTCCATTCTACGAGCAGTACTTC	CASSPTDRGIVPFYEQYF
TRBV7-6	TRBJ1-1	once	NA	TGTGCCAGCAGCTTAGCGCTAAAAGGGAGCACTGAAGCTTTCTTT	CASSLALKGSTEAFF
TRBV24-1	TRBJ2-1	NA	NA	TGTGCCACCAGTGACTCTGGGGTAGTGGGAGGCAATGAGCAGTTCTTC	CATSDSGVVGGNEQFF
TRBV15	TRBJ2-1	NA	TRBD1	TGTGCCACCAGCAGAGAACAGGGGGACTTCGATGAGCAGTTCTTC	CATSREQGDFDEQFF
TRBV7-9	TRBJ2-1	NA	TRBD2	TGTGCCAGCAGCCCTGGGACTAGCGGGGGTAGCTCCTACAATGAGCAGTTCTTC	CASSPGTSGGSSYNEQFF
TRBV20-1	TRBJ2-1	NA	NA	TGCAGTGCTAGGTATCGAGCCTTCGAGCAGTTCTTC	CSARYRAFEQFF
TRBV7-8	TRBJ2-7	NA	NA	TGTGCCAGCAGCTTTGACAGCTTTCCAACCTACGAGCAGTACTTC	CASSFDSFPTYEQYF
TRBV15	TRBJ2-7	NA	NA	TGTGCCACCAGCCTAGGGGTGCAATACGGCGACGAGCAGTACTTC	CATSLGVQYGDEQYF
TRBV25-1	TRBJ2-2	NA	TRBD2	TGTGCCAGCACCCGAATCGGGGGGGTGGACACCGGGGAGCTGTTTTTT	CASTRIGGVDTGELFF
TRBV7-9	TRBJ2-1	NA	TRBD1	TGTGCCAGCAGCCCCCGGGACAGAGACAATGAGCAGTTCTTC	CASSPRDRDNEQFF
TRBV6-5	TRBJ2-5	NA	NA	TGTGCCAGCACCGCGGGATCGGAGACCCAGTACTTC	CASTAGSETQYF
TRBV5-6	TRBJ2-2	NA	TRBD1	TGTGCCAGCAAACTGCAGGGGGCGCGGACCGGGGAGCTGTTTTTT	CASKLQGARTGELFF
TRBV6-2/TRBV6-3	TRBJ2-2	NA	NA	TGTGCCACCGACGCGGGACACCGGAACACCGGGGAGCTGTTTTTT	CATDAGHRNTGELFF
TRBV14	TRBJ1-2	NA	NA	TGTGCCAGCAGCCAAGATGTCACAGTGTATGGCCACACCTTC	CASSQDVTVYGHTF
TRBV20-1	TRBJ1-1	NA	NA	TGCAGTGCTAGAGGGGCGAACACTGAAGCTTTCTTT	CSARGANTEAFF
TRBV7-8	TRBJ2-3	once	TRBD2	TGTGCCAGCAGACGTGCCGGGACTAGCGGCACAGATACGCAGTATTTT	CASRRAGTSGTDTQYF
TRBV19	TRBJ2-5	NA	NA	TGTGCCAGTAGTTCGGGTTTCGGTGACGGCGAGACCCAGTACTTC	CASSSGFGDGETQYF
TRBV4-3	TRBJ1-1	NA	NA	TGCGCCAGCAGCCACACCGGGACCCCCCCTGAAGCTTTCTTT	CASSHTGTPPEAFF
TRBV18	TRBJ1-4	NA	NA	TGTGCCAGCTCACTCTATACCCCCCGGGACACCGTTAATGAAAAACTGTTTTTT	CASSLYTPRDTVNEKLFF
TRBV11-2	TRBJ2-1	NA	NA	TGTGCCAGCAGCTCAGCTCTGGGGCAGTCGGGTGAGCAGTTCTTC	CASSSALGQSGEQFF
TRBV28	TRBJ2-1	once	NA	TGTGCCAGCAGTTTGTTTGCCCCCCCTCCATACGAGCAGTTCTTC	CASSLFAPPPYEQFF
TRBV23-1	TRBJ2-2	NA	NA	TGCGCCAGCAGTCACTTGGGACACCAAAACACGTTCGCGAACACCGGGGAGCTGTTTTTT	CASSHLGHQNTFANTGELFF
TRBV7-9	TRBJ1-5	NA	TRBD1	TGTGCCAGCAGCTTTACGGACAGGGGTAATCAGCCCCAGCATTTT	CASSFTDRGNQPQHF
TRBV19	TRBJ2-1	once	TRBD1	TGTGCCAGTAGTATTACGACAACCGGACAGGGGGCTAATGAGCAGTTCTTC	CASSITTTGQGANEQFF
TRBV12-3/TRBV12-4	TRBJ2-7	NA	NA	TGTGCCAGCACCGGCGATGGGGTCCCCTACGAGCAGTACTTC	CASTGDGVPYEQYF
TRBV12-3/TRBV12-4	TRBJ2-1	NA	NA	TGTGCCAGCAGTTTAACGCTGGAGGGTATTTTGTACAATGAGCAGTTCTTC	CASSLTLEGILYNEQFF
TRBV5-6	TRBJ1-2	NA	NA	TGTGCCAGCTCCACAGGGAAGGGCTATGGCTACACCTTC	CASSTGKGYGYTF
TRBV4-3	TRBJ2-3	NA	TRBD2	TGCGCCAGCAGCCAAGCCGTGGCTAGCGGAACATACACAGATACGCAGTATTTT	CASSQAVASGTYTDTQYF
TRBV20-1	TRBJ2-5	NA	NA	TGCAGTGCAGATCATCCACCCCCTTCTACGGGACTGGGGTTCGTGGAGACCCAGTACTTC	CSADHPPPSTGLGFVETQYF
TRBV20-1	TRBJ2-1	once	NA	TGCAGTGCTAGAGAAATAGGGCCAAGCGATGAGCAGTTCTTC	CSAREIGPSDEQFF
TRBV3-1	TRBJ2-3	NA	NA	TGTGCCAGCAGCCAAAGGGGAGAGACAGATACGCAGTATTTT	CASSQRGETDTQYF